A single sample is the source of the 30 T cell receptor beta chains below, sequenced in a study of T-cell memory formation after mild COVID-19. MiXCR was run by TCRdb on the 5' RACE reads, yielding one entry per CDR3 protein. The data contain 200,000 to 250,000 distinct CDR3 sequences, over 9% of them singletons. The sample was PBMCs or a T cell subset sorted from them (not recorded which). Source of these receptors: a man aged 18 to 29 who had mild COVID-19 (a few samples of this study predate the infection). Cell type and time point are not known.

The J gene is TRBJ2-1, the V gene TRBV6-2 or TRBV6-3; D remains unclear. This CDR3 has 14 amino acids. The germline V and J ends were trimmed by 5 bases and 3 bases, with 11 bases remaining between them. Germline CDR1 is MNHEY and CDR2 is SVGEGT. CDR3 bases: TGTGCCAGCAGTGATGATTCGTACTACAATGAGCAGTTCTTC. It encodes CASSDDSYYNEQFF.

This clonotype occurred a few times. CDR3 in amino acids: CASSGGNTEAFF. The CDR3 region has the DNA TGTGCCAGCTCAGGGGGGAACACTGAAGCTTTCTTT. The rearrangement uses TRBV18 and TRBJ1-1; TRBD1 is a possible D gene (5 bases). Germline CDR1 is KGHSH and CDR2 is LQKENI. The length of the CDR3 is 12 residues. The V end lost 5 bases, the J end lost 1 base, and 5 bases lay between the germline ends. Full variable domain (rest looked up from reference TRBV18 and TRBJ1-1): NAGVMQNPRHLVRRRGQEARLRCSPMKGHSHVYWYRQLPEEGLKFMVYLQKENIIDESGMPKERFSAEFPKEGPSILRIQQVVRGDSAAYFCASSGGNTEAFFGQGTRLTVV.

The genes are TRBV27 and TRBJ1-3; D is undetermined. In germline, CDR1 is MNHEY, CDR2 SMNVEV (reference sequence). V gave up 5 bases and J gave up 0 bases, with 8 bases separating them. The CDR3 contains 14 residues. As DNA, the CDR3 is TGTGCCAGCAGTGTGACATACTCTGGAAACACCATATATTTT. Amino acids: CASSVTYSGNTIYF.

In its sample, this clonotype was seen a few times. The J gene is TRBJ2-4, the V gene TRBV7-9; D gene uncertain. In germline, CDR1 is SEHNR, CDR2 FQNEAQ (reference sequence). The CDR3 is made up of 12 amino acids. V was shortened by 1 base and J by 11 bases, with 9 bases between the two germline ends. The CDR3 region has the DNA TGTGCCAGCAGCTTAGATACCGGGTTTCAGTACTTC. As protein: CASSLDTGFQYF.

This clonotype was recorded many times. The chain carries TRBV14 and TRBJ2-1; D is unclear. This CDR3 spans 18 amino acids. The germline V gene encodes CDR1 SGHDN and CDR2 FVKESK. The V gene lost 2 bases and the J gene lost 0 bases, with 17 bases spanning the gap. The CDR3 DNA follows: TGTGCCAGCAGCCAATATACGGGCGGTTCGAGCTCCTACAATGAGCAGTTCTTC. Amino acid sequence: CASSQYTGGSSSYNEQFF.

This clonotype occurred a few times. The chain recombines TRBV4-3 with TRBJ1-1; D may be TRBD1 (6 bases). CDR1 and CDR2 from the germline V gene are LGHNA and YSLEER. Trimming took 4 bases from V and 11 from J, leaving 23 bases between them. This CDR3 region has 15 residues. CDR3 region: CASSPDSLALGAAFF. CDR3 DNA: TGCGCCAGCAGCCCGGACAGTTTGGCCCTAGGGGCGGCTTTCTTT.

This chain connects TRBV4-3 to TRBJ1-5; possible D gene TRBD1, 5 bases. Germline V gene lookup returns CDR1 LGHNA and CDR2 YSLEER. This CDR3 has 15 amino acids. Trimming removed 1 base at V and 3 bases at J, with 10 bases between. CDR3 loop: CASSQVTGVNQPQHF. CDR3 coding DNA: TGCGCCAGCAGCCAAGTAACGGGGGTCAATCAGCCCCAGCATTTT.

This chain links TRBV16 with TRBJ2-2, with a possible D match to TRBD2 (6 bases). V was clipped by 2 bases and J by 7 bases, with 8 bases between them. This CDR3 region has 13 residues. Germline V gene sequence: CDR1 KGHSY, CDR2 FQNENV. For the CDR3, the DNA is TGTGCCAGCAGCCAAAGGAGGGACGGGGAGCTGTTTTTT. This translates into CASSQRRDGELFF.

The V and J genes are TRBV7-2 and TRBJ2-1, with TRBD2 matching over 11 bases. CDR1 is SGHTA, CDR2 FQGNSA, per germline. The V and J ends lost 3 bases and 9 bases, in that order; junction bases with no gene match: 4. The CDR3 contains 14 residues. The CDR3 sequence is CASSFLTSGVEQFF. CDR3 bases: TGTGCCAGCAGCTTCCTGACTAGCGGGGTTGAGCAGTTCTTC. The whole variable domain, remainder taken from reference TRBV7-2 and TRBJ2-1, is GAGVSQSPSNKVTEKGKDVELRCDPISGHTALYWYRQSLGQGLEFLIYFQGNSAPDKSGLPSDRFSAERTGGSVSTLTIQRTQQEDSAVYLCASSFLTSGVEQFFGPGTRLTVL.

This clonotype was detected only a few times. The chain is built from TRBV20-1 and TRBJ1-6; tentatively, D is TRBD1 (6 bases). The length of the CDR3 is 16 residues. Trimming cost V 3 bases and J 8 bases, with 20 bases left between them. The germline V gene has CDR1 DFQATT and CDR2 SNEGSKA (reference sequence). The CDR3 nucleotides read TGCAGTGCTAGGGCCAGTCCCGGGACACTAGATTCACCCCTCCACTTT. Translating gives CSARASPGTLDSPLHF.

Many counts were recorded for this clonotype. The V and J genes are TRBV28 and TRBJ2-1; perhaps TRBD1 as D (5 bases). Trimming took off 4 bases at V and 5 bases at J, with 9 bases between the two ends. Germline assignment: CDR1 MDHEN and CDR2 SYDVKM. The CDR3 has 13 residues. The CDR3 DNA reads as TGTGCCAGCAGTTGGGGCTTTAACAATGAGCAGTTCTTC. Its protein product is CASSWGFNNEQFF.

This clonotype was counted many times. J is TRBJ1-1 and V is TRBV5-1; D is ambiguous. The germline CDR1 and CDR2 sequences are SGHRS and YFSETQ. Trimming stripped 0 bases from V and 5 bases from J, with 5 bases between. CDR3 size: 12 residues. The CDR3 here is CASSLDRTEAFF. The DNA of the CDR3 is TGCGCCAGCAGCTTGGATCGGACTGAAGCTTTCTTT.

This clonotype turned up a few times. The J gene is TRBJ1-2, the V gene TRBV14; 7 nucleotides line up with TRBD1. CDR3 length: 15 amino acids. The J segment lost 5 bases and the V segment lost 1 base, leaving 7 bases of the junction unmatched. CDR1 is SGHDN, CDR2 FVKESK, per germline. CDR3 sequence reads: CASSQARTGLYGYTF. CDR3 in DNA: TGTGCCAGCAGCCAAGCGCGGACAGGCCTTTATGGCTACACCTTC.

This clonotype came up a few times. CDR3 protein: CASSKRTSGANVLTF. The CDR3 DNA reads TGTGCCAGCAGCAAACGGACCTCTGGGGCCAACGTCCTGACTTTC. The V call is TRBV7-2, the J call TRBJ2-6; no definite D call. The CDR3 has 15 amino acids. Germline CDR1 SGHTA, CDR2 FQGNSA. Trimming took off 5 bases at V and 0 bases at J, with 8 bases between the two ends.

This clonotype was counted only a few times. This chain joins TRBV4-3 and TRBJ1-6, with D possibly matching TRBD1 (6 bases). The CDR3 loop spans 15 amino acids. V was trimmed by 4 bases and J by 0 bases, leaving 7 bases between them. The germline gives CDR1 LGHNA, CDR2 YSLEER. The CDR3 sequence: CASSRGASYNSPLHF. CDR3 nucleotide sequence: TGCGCCAGCAGCCGGGGGGCCTCCTATAATTCACCCCTCCACTTT.

This clonotype occurred many times. The chain employs TRBV10-2 and TRBJ2-2; D is ambiguous. CDR1 and CDR2 from the germline V gene are WSHSY and SAAADI. This CDR3 is built from 14 residues. V was trimmed by 4 bases and J by 7 bases, leaving 13 bases between them. CDR3 loop: CASSGALLVGELFF. CDR3 bases: TGCGCCAGCAGTGGGGCCCTACTCGTCGGGGAGCTGTTTTTT.

The chain links TRBV19 to TRBJ2-4; no firm D call. Trimming stripped 8 bases from V and 9 bases from J, with 14 bases between. The CDR3 extends over 12 amino acids. Germline V lookup: CDR1 LNHDA, CDR2 SQIVND (reference sequence). CDR3 sequence (DNA): TGTGCCAGTCCTTTTTCTATGAGCATTCAGTACTTC. This codes for CASPFSMSIQYF.

This clonotype was observed a few times. V and J are TRBV18 and TRBJ2-3; TRBD2 matches 7 bases. Trimming at V came to 4 bases and at J to 5 bases, leaving 9 bases not matched to a gene. CDR3 length: 15 amino acids. Germline loops: CDR1 KGHSH, CDR2 LQKENI. CDR3 nucleotides: TGTGCCAGCTCACTTTTGAGCGGGGAGCTAGATACGCAGTATTTT. This translates into CASSLLSGELDTQYF.

The chain recombines TRBV10-1 with TRBJ2-3; D is unresolved. The CDR3 has 13 amino acids. Per the germline V gene, CDR1 is WNHNN and CDR2 is SYGVQD (reference sequence). V lost 5 bases and J lost 2, with 8 bases in between. CDR3 bases: TGCGCCAGCAGTAACAAGCCCACAGATACGCAGTATTTT. Its translation: CASSNKPTDTQYF.

This clonotype was detected many times. This chain links TRBV5-6 with TRBJ1-3, with a possible D match to TRBD1 (6 bases). The ends were cut back, 3 bases at V and 4 bases at J, with 14 bases in the middle. Per germline, CDR1 SGHDT and CDR2 YYEEEE. The CDR3 covers 15 residues. CDR3 loop: CASSSGRGRGNTIYF. The CDR3 DNA sequence: TGTGCCAGCAGCTCCGGCAGGGGCCGGGGAAACACCATATATTTT.

The chain links TRBV27 to TRBJ2-3; possibly TRBD2 for D (6 bases). CDR3 size: 15 residues. Germline CDR1 MNHEY, CDR2 SMNVEV (reference sequence). Trimming removed 5 bases from V and 0 bases from J, with 12 bases in between. The CDR3 DNA is TGTGCCAGCAGTGAGTTAGCGGTGAGCACAGATACGCAGTATTTT. This sequence encodes CASSELAVSTDTQYF.

This clonotype was picked up many times. The V and J genes are TRBV5-1 and TRBJ2-1; a possible D gene is TRBD2 (6 bases). The germline gives CDR1 SGHRS, CDR2 YFSETQ. This CDR3 region has 14 residues. The ends were cut back, 0 bases at V and 5 bases at J, with 9 bases in the middle. The CDR3 nucleotides are TGCGCCAGCAGCTTGGGACTAGTAGACAATGAGCAGTTCTTC. This codes for CASSLGLVDNEQFF.

This clonotype has a handful of counts. This chain connects TRBV2 to TRBJ1-5; D remains unclear. V lost 2 bases to trimming and J lost 0 bases, with 5 bases between them. Germline CDR1 reads SNHLY; CDR2 reads FYNNEI. The CDR3 has 14 residues. The CDR3 region is CASSELSSNQPQHF. The DNA for the CDR3 is TGTGCCAGCAGTGAACTTAGTAGCAATCAGCCCCAGCATTTT.

In this sample, this clonotype turned up a few times. The chain couples TRBV6-5 to TRBJ1-3, with D unresolved. CDR1 is MNHEY and CDR2 is SVGAGI in the germline V gene. The CDR3 has 16 amino acids. V lost 0 bases to trimming and J lost 0 bases, with 9 bases between them. The CDR3 here is CASSYSIPNSGNTIYF. Here the CDR3 DNA reads TGTGCCAGCAGTTACTCGATCCCGAACTCTGGAAACACCATATATTTT.

This clonotype was counted many times. In nucleotides, the CDR3 is TGTGCCAGCAGCTTAGGAGGGGGCGCCTCCTACGAGCAGTACGTC. Amino acid sequence: CASSLGGGASYEQYV. J is TRBJ2-7 and V is TRBV7-2, with TRBD1 identical over 7 bases. V lost 1 base to trimming and J lost 0 bases; unmatched junction nucleotides: 3. The CDR3 is 15 residues long. CDR1 is SGHTA, CDR2 FQGNSA, per germline.

This clonotype was counted only a few times. The genes are TRBV15 and TRBJ1-1; no clear D. V lost 0 bases to trimming and J lost 0 bases, with 5 bases between them. The CDR3 length is 14 residues. Germline-derived CDR1 and CDR2 are LNHNV and YYDKDF (reference sequence). CDR3 sequence (DNA): TGTGCCACCAGCAGAGATAGGATGAACACTGAAGCTTTCTTT. This gives the protein CATSRDRMNTEAFF.

This clonotype came up many times. The J gene is TRBJ2-7, the V gene TRBV7-2; no definite D call. Germline assignment: CDR1 SGHTA and CDR2 FQGNSA. The CDR3 covers 14 residues. V was shortened by 1 base and J by 4 bases, with 11 bases between the two germline ends. The CDR3 spells CASSLGLENYEQYF. The CDR3 DNA follows: TGTGCCAGCAGCTTAGGGCTAGAGAATTACGAGCAGTACTTC.

The rearrangement links TRBV15 to TRBJ1-1; TRBD1 matches 8 bases. The CDR3 totals 13 residues. V lost 3 bases to trimming and J lost 10 bases; unmatched junction nucleotides: 7. Germline CDR1 LNHNV, CDR2 YYDKDF (reference sequence). The CDR3 nucleotides read TGTGCCACCAGCAGTGGGACCGGGACAGGAGCTTTCTTT. Translating it yields CATSSGTGTGAFF.

The table lists this clonotype with many counts. V usage is TRBV4-3 and J usage is TRBJ2-3; 9 bases align to TRBD2. The CDR3 length is 16 residues. CDR1 is LGHNA and CDR2 is YSLEER in the germline V gene. Germline trimming cut 1 base from V and 4 bases from J; bases unmatched to any gene: 6. As DNA, the CDR3 is TGCGCCAGCAGCCAAGGCAAAGCGGGGGGCGCAGATACGCAGTATTTT. Its protein is CASSQGKAGGADTQYF.

This clonotype appeared many times. The V gene is TRBV7-2, the J gene TRBJ2-5; D not resolved. The V and J ends lost 4 bases and 1 base respectively, with 4 bases between them. CDR3 length: 12 residues. Germline loops: CDR1 SGHTA, CDR2 FQGNSA. The CDR3, as DNA: TGTGCCAGCAGCTCCACCCAAGAGACCCAGTACTTC. Amino acids: CASSSTQETQYF.